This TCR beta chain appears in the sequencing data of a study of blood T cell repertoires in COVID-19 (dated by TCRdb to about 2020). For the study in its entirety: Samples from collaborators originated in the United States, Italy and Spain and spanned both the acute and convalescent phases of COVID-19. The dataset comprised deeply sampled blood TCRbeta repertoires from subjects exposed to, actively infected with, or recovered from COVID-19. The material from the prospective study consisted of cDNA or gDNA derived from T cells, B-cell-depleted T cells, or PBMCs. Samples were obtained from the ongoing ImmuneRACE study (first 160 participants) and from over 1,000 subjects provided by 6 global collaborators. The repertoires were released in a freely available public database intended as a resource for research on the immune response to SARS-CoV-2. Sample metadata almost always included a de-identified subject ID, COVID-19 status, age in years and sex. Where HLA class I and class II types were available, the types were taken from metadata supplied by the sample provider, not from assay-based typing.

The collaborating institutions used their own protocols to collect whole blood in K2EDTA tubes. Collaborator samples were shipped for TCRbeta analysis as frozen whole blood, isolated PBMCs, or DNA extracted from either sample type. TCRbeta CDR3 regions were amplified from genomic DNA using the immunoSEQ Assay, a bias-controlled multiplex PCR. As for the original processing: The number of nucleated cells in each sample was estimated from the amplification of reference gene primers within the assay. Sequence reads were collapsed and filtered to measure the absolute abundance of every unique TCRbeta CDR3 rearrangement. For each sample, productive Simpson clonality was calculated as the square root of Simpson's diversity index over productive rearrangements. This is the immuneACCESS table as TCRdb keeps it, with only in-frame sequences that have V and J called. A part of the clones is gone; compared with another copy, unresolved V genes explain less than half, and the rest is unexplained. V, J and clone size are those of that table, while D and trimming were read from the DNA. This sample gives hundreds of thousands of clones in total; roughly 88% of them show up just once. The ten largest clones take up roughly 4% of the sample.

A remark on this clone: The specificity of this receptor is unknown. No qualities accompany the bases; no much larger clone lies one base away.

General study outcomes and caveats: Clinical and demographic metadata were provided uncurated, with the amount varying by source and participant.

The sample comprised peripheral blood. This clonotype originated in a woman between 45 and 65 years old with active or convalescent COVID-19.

The CDR3 reads CASGTGTQPQHF. The bases read TGTGCCAGCGGGACAGGGACTCAGCCCCAGCATTTT. The chain joins TRBV28 to TRBJ1-5, with 9 middle bases fitting TRBD1. Ends trimmed: V by 8 bases, J by 6 bases; bases unmatched to a gene: 2. CDR1 MDHEN and CDR2 SYDVKM are derived from the germline V gene. Its CDR3 holds 12 amino acids, cysteine through phenylalanine. The read is trimmed to its CDR3 DNA, 36 bases read in frame from base 1.